What follows is one TCR beta chain and its context. What it binds is not known. This entry comes from a study of T cell repertoires in cytomegalovirus infection. Turning to the study itself: Newly reported HLA-C-restricted and thoroughly characterized HLA-B-restricted CMV epitopes were employed. Evidence of both CMV infection and a matching HLA type came from public TCR beta signatures.

TCRdb called the reads again in MiXCR, with one record for every CDR3 protein. The sample lists 570,000 or so distinct CDR3 sequences, over 35% occurring once. This TCR derives from a human donor in good health (CMV status not recorded). Some clones in this sample may be carry-over from other donors' samples. This specimen was cultured PBMCs, taken from culture after CMV antigen stimulation.

For the CDR3, the DNA is TGCGCCAGCAGCTTAGCAAGGACAGGCGGGCACGAGCAGTACTTC. It specifies CASSLARTGGHEQYF. This rearrangement joins TRBV5-1 to TRBJ2-7; TRBD1 matches 7 bases. The CDR3 totals 15 residues. The V and J ends lost 2 bases and 5 bases, in that order; junction bases with no gene match: 10. CDR1 SGHRS and CDR2 YFSETQ come from the germline V gene.